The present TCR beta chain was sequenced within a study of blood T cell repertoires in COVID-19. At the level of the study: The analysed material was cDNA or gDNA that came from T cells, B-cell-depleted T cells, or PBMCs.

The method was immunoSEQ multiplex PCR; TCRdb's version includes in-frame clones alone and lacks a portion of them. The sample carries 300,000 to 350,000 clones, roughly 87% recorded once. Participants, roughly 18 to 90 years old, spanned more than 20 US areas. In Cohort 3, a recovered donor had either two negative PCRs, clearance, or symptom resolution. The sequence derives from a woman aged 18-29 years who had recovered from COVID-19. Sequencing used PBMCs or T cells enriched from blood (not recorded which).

The CDR3 region is CASSFEGVNGYTF. DNA for the CDR3: TGTGCCAGCAGCTTTGAGGGGGTCAATGGCTACACCTTC. V gene TRBV7-2 combines with J gene TRBJ1-2; D might be TRBD1 (6 bases). The CDR3 runs 13 residues. Germline CDR1 is SGHTA and CDR2 is FQGNSA. The V end lost 3 bases, the J end lost 6 bases, and 11 bases lay between the germline ends. The full variable domain, rest sourced from reference TRBV7-2 and TRBJ1-2, is GAGVSQSPSNKVTEKGKDVELRCDPISGHTALYWYRQSLGQGLEFLIYFQGNSAPDKSGLPSDRFSAERTGGSVSTLTIQRTQQEDSAVYLCASSFEGVNGYTFGSGTRLTVV.